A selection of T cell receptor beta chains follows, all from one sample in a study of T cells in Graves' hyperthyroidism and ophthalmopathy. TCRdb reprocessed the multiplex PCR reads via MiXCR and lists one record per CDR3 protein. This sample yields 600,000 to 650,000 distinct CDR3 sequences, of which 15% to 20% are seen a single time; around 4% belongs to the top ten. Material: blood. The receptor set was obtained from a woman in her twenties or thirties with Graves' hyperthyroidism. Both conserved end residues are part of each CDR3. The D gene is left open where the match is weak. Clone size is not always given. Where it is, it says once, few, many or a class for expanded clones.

CDR3aa: CSVEDQSLNEQFF
CDR3nt: TGCAGCGTTGAAGATCAATCCCTGAATGAGCAGTTCTTC
d_gene: NA
v_gene: TRBV29-1
j_gene: TRBJ2-1
abundance: NA

CDR3aa: CASSLGQGNEQYF
CDR3nt: TGTGCCAGCAGCTTAGGACAGGGGAACGAGCAGTACTTC
d_gene: TRBD1
v_gene: TRBV11-2
j_gene: TRBJ2-7
abundance: many

CDR3aa: CASSSITGGIGELFF
CDR3nt: TGTGCCAGCAGCTCCATCACAGGGGGCATCGGGGAGCTGTTTTTT
d_gene: TRBD1
v_gene: TRBV11-2
j_gene: TRBJ2-2
abundance: few

CDR3aa: CASSYRVYEQYF
CDR3nt: TGTGCCAGCAGTTACAGGGTCTACGAGCAGTACTTC
d_gene: NA
v_gene: TRBV28
j_gene: TRBJ2-7
abundance: many

CDR3aa: CASSLFSRAETQYF
CDR3nt: TGCGCCAGCAGCTTGTTTTCCCGGGCCGAGACCCAGTACTTC
d_gene: NA
v_gene: TRBV5-1
j_gene: TRBJ2-5
abundance: few

CDR3aa: CASSLARGAVPSTDTQYF
CDR3nt: TGCGCCAGCAGCTTGGCCCGGGGAGCGGTCCCTAGCACAGATACGCAGTATTTT
d_gene: NA
v_gene: TRBV5-1
j_gene: TRBJ2-3
abundance: many

CDR3aa: CASRGQGAVETQYF
CDR3nt: TGTGCCAGCAGGGGACAGGGGGCGGTGGAGACCCAGTACTTC
d_gene: TRBD1
v_gene: TRBV28
j_gene: TRBJ2-5
abundance: NA

CDR3aa: CASSRTGATETQYF
CDR3nt: TGTGCCAGCTCTAGAACAGGGGCGACAGAGACCCAGTACTTC
d_gene: TRBD1
v_gene: TRBV12-3/TRBV12-4
j_gene: TRBJ2-5
abundance: many

CDR3aa: CASSLGLSSSTDTQYF
CDR3nt: TGTGCCAGCAGCTTAGGACTATCCTCTAGCACAGATACGCAGTATTTT
d_gene: NA
v_gene: TRBV7-9
j_gene: TRBJ2-3
abundance: few

CDR3aa: CASSQTVQTVTTNYGYTF
CDR3nt: TGCGCCAGCAGCCAGACGGTCCAGACAGTGACAACTAACTATGGCTACACCTTC
d_gene: NA
v_gene: TRBV4-1
j_gene: TRBJ1-2
abundance: NA

CDR3aa: CASSQATGAETDTQYF
CDR3nt: TGTGCCAGCAGCCAAGCTACCGGGGCGGAAACAGATACGCAGTATTTT
d_gene: NA
v_gene: TRBV4-2
j_gene: TRBJ2-3
abundance: many

CDR3aa: CSARDGTSGKETQYF
CDR3nt: TGCAGTGCTAGAGATGGGACTAGCGGAAAAGAGACCCAGTACTTC
d_gene: TRBD2
v_gene: TRBV20-1
j_gene: TRBJ2-5
abundance: few

CDR3aa: CASSPGQFNSPLHF
CDR3nt: TGTGCCAGCAGCCCGGGACAGTTTAATTCACCCCTCCACTTT
d_gene: TRBD1
v_gene: TRBV7-2
j_gene: TRBJ1-6
abundance: many

CDR3aa: CASSYGAEGNEKLFF
CDR3nt: TGTGCCAGCAGTTACGGGGCGGAGGGTAATGAAAAACTGTTTTTT
d_gene: NA
v_gene: TRBV28
j_gene: TRBJ1-4
abundance: few

CDR3aa: CASSQESYEQYF
CDR3nt: TGTGCCAGCAGCCAGGAATCCTACGAGCAGTACTTC
d_gene: NA
v_gene: TRBV3-1
j_gene: TRBJ2-7
abundance: many

CDR3aa: CASGSRLNYNEQFF
CDR3nt: TGTGCCAGCGGTAGCCGCTTAAACTACAATGAGCAGTTCTTC
d_gene: NA
v_gene: TRBV12-3/TRBV12-4
j_gene: TRBJ2-1
abundance: few

CDR3aa: CASSSPIVYEQYF
CDR3nt: TGTGCCAGCAGTTCCCCAATAGTCTACGAGCAGTACTTC
d_gene: NA
v_gene: TRBV6-5
j_gene: TRBJ2-7
abundance: NA

CDR3aa: CASSLYWRETYNEQFF
CDR3nt: TGCGCCAGCAGCTTGTACTGGAGGGAGACTTACAATGAGCAGTTCTTC
d_gene: NA
v_gene: TRBV5-1
j_gene: TRBJ2-1
abundance: few